What follows is one TCR beta chain and its context. Reverse transcription of all isolated RNA meant that expressed TCRB transcripts were sequenced. Assay used: immunoSEQ multiplex PCR; TCRdb lists only in-frame clones, some missing. The data show 900,000 or so clones, with 15% to 20% seen just once and around 0.02% held by the top ten. These data are taken from a study of beta chain features in type 1 diabetes. About the study: Sorted cells from all samples, numbering about 98 million, were examined.

This CDR3 spans 16 amino acids. Germline loops: CDR1 SGHNT, CDR2 YYREEE (reference sequence). J lost 6 bases, V lost 4 bases, and 9 bases had no gene match. This chain connects TRBV5-4 to TRBJ2-4, with TRBD1 identical over 11 bases. Sequencing used naive CD4+ T cells from blood. The TCR originated in a woman between 18 and 29 years old in good health. CDR3 in amino acids: CASSGTGTGGRNIQYF. In DNA, the CDR3 is TGTGCCAGCAGCGGTACCGGGACAGGGGGTAGAAACATTCAGTACTTC.